These T cell receptor beta chains were read from a single sample in a study of identical twins. TCRdb re-analysed the 5' RACE reads in MiXCR, keeping a single row per CDR3 protein. This table holds 470,000 or so distinct CDR3 sequences, approximately 24% found once. The same data also went into a second study, on T cells expressing NK-cell markers.

The sample consisted of CD4+ T cells sorted from blood. The receptors derive from a woman aged 18-29 years in good health. CDR3s include the opening cysteine and the closing phenylalanine or tryptophan. The D gene is left open where the match is weak. Not every row has a clone size; where given, it reads once, few, many or a size class.

d_call: TRBD1; v_call: TRBV6-5; j_call: TRBJ1-1; clone_size: NA; cdr3_aa: CASSYGQGAMNTEAFF; cdr3_nt: TGTGCCAGCAGTTACGGTCAGGGGGCGATGAACACTGAAGCTTTCTTT
d_call: NA; v_call: TRBV5-1; j_call: TRBJ1-1; clone_size: few; cdr3_aa: CASSLVPGSGTEAFF; cdr3_nt: TGCGCCAGCAGCTTGGTTCCGGGGAGTGGAACTGAAGCTTTCTTT
d_call: NA; v_call: TRBV24-1; j_call: TRBJ1-2; clone_size: NA; cdr3_aa: CATSDLREGSRRSRNYGYTF; cdr3_nt: TGTGCCACCAGTGATTTGCGGGAAGGGTCCCGGAGATCCCGGAACTATGGCTACACCTTC
d_call: TRBD1; v_call: TRBV12-3/TRBV12-4; j_call: TRBJ2-2; clone_size: few; cdr3_aa: CASSPDRLTGELFF; cdr3_nt: TGTGCCAGCAGTCCGGACAGGCTCACCGGGGAGCTGTTTTTT
d_call: NA; v_call: TRBV29-1; j_call: TRBJ2-7; clone_size: NA; cdr3_aa: CSVVLGSYEQYF; cdr3_nt: TGCAGCGTTGTTTTAGGCTCCTACGAGCAGTACTTC
d_call: NA; v_call: TRBV2; j_call: TRBJ1-2; clone_size: few; cdr3_aa: CASSKMREGYTF; cdr3_nt: TGTGCCAGCAGTAAGATGAGGGAAGGCTACACCTTC
d_call: TRBD2; v_call: TRBV10-2; j_call: TRBJ2-5; clone_size: NA; cdr3_aa: CASSESGTTRETQYF; cdr3_nt: TGCGCCAGCAGTGAGTCTGGGACTACACGGGAGACCCAGTACTTC
d_call: NA; v_call: TRBV7-2; j_call: TRBJ2-2; clone_size: NA; cdr3_aa: CASSLVLSAHGELFF; cdr3_nt: TGTGCCAGCAGCTTAGTGCTTAGCGCTCACGGGGAGCTGTTTTTT
d_call: NA; v_call: TRBV3-1; j_call: TRBJ2-7; clone_size: NA; cdr3_aa: CASSQVGDEQYF; cdr3_nt: TGTGCCAGCAGCCAAGTCGGGGACGAGCAGTACTTC
d_call: NA; v_call: TRBV6-5; j_call: TRBJ2-3; clone_size: few; cdr3_aa: CASSYSLSTDTQYF; cdr3_nt: TGTGCCAGCAGTTACTCGTTGAGCACAGATACGCAGTATTTT
d_call: TRBD1; v_call: TRBV20-1; j_call: TRBJ1-6; clone_size: NA; cdr3_aa: CSARLPRGLNSPLHF; cdr3_nt: TGCAGTGCTAGACTACCCAGGGGGTTAAATTCACCCCTCCACTTT
d_call: TRBD2; v_call: TRBV20-1; j_call: TRBJ2-1; clone_size: few; cdr3_aa: CSAGTSGSGNEQFF; cdr3_nt: TGCAGTGCTGGGACTAGCGGGAGTGGTAATGAGCAGTTCTTC
d_call: NA; v_call: TRBV10-3; j_call: TRBJ2-3; clone_size: NA; cdr3_aa: CAISESGTSTDTQYF; cdr3_nt: TGTGCCATCAGTGAGTCGGGGACTAGCACAGATACGCAGTATTTT
d_call: TRBD2; v_call: TRBV11-1; j_call: TRBJ2-5; clone_size: NA; cdr3_aa: CASSLGGSGTSVRETQYF; cdr3_nt: TGTGCCAGCAGCTTAGGTGGCTCGGGGACTAGCGTTCGAGAGACCCAGTACTTC
d_call: TRBD1; v_call: TRBV29-1; j_call: TRBJ1-3; clone_size: NA; cdr3_aa: CSVQDRGPGNTIYF; cdr3_nt: TGCAGCGTTCAGGACAGGGGCCCTGGAAACACCATATATTTT
d_call: TRBD1; v_call: TRBV20-1; j_call: TRBJ1-2; clone_size: few; cdr3_aa: CSANRGRQYGYTF; cdr3_nt: TGCAGTGCTAACAGGGGACGACAATATGGCTACACCTTC
d_call: NA; v_call: TRBV4-3; j_call: TRBJ2-3; clone_size: few; cdr3_aa: CASSPEDSGLHTQYF; cdr3_nt: TGCGCCAGCAGCCCGGAAGATTCGGGACTCCATACGCAGTATTTT
d_call: NA; v_call: TRBV29-1; j_call: TRBJ1-1; clone_size: NA; cdr3_aa: CSVAWGPGGAFF; cdr3_nt: TGCAGCGTTGCATGGGGTCCCGGGGGAGCTTTCTTT
d_call: TRBD2; v_call: TRBV5-1; j_call: TRBJ2-1; clone_size: few; cdr3_aa: CASSQFRAGEQFF; cdr3_nt: TGCGCCAGCAGCCAGTTCCGAGCGGGAGAGCAGTTCTTC
d_call: NA; v_call: TRBV6-4; j_call: TRBJ2-3; clone_size: few; cdr3_aa: CASRVQTGSDTQYF; cdr3_nt: TGTGCCAGCAGAGTTCAGACAGGATCAGATACGCAGTATTTT
d_call: NA; v_call: TRBV11-2; j_call: TRBJ1-2; clone_size: many; cdr3_aa: CASSQRPGWGYTF; cdr3_nt: TGTGCCAGCAGCCAACGACCAGGTTGGGGCTACACCTTC
d_call: NA; v_call: TRBV25-1; j_call: TRBJ2-7; clone_size: few; cdr3_aa: CASSEFGSRYEQYF; cdr3_nt: TGTGCCAGCAGTGAATTCGGGAGCAGGTACGAGCAGTACTTC
d_call: NA; v_call: TRBV4-3; j_call: TRBJ1-1; clone_size: few; cdr3_aa: CASSLEGGGEAFF; cdr3_nt: TGCGCCAGCAGCCTGGAAGGGGGTGGAGAAGCTTTCTTT
d_call: TRBD2; v_call: TRBV12-3/TRBV12-4; j_call: TRBJ2-3; clone_size: few; cdr3_aa: CASSFSGTSSYF; cdr3_nt: TGTGCCAGCAGTTTTTCCGGGACTAGTTCTTATTTT
d_call: NA; v_call: TRBV24-1; j_call: TRBJ1-2; clone_size: NA; cdr3_aa: CATSDSLTSGGYTF; cdr3_nt: TGTGCCACCAGTGATTCCCTTACGTCCGGTGGCTACACCTTC
d_call: NA; v_call: TRBV20-1; j_call: TRBJ2-1; clone_size: NA; cdr3_aa: CSASPSSYNEQFF; cdr3_nt: TGCAGTGCTTCTCCTAGCTCCTACAATGAGCAGTTCTTC
d_call: TRBD1; v_call: TRBV14; j_call: TRBJ2-1; clone_size: NA; cdr3_aa: CASSQRPGQGPHEQFF; cdr3_nt: TGTGCCAGCAGCCAAAGGCCGGGACAGGGCCCTCATGAGCAGTTCTTC
d_call: NA; v_call: TRBV9; j_call: TRBJ1-6; clone_size: NA; cdr3_aa: CASSVDVEYNSPLHF; cdr3_nt: TGTGCCAGCAGCGTAGATGTGGAGTATAATTCACCCCTCCACTTT
d_call: TRBD1; v_call: TRBV24-1; j_call: TRBJ2-7; clone_size: many; cdr3_aa: CATSDSRDSSYEQYF; cdr3_nt: TGTGCCACCAGTGACTCACGGGACAGCTCCTACGAGCAGTACTTC
d_call: NA; v_call: TRBV19; j_call: TRBJ1-5; clone_size: NA; cdr3_aa: CASSLEDNQPQHF; cdr3_nt: TGTGCCAGTAGTCTCGAGGACAATCAGCCCCAGCATTTT
d_call: TRBD2; v_call: TRBV5-1; j_call: TRBJ2-3; clone_size: NA; cdr3_aa: CASSQTTSKFRDTQYF; cdr3_nt: TGCGCCAGCAGCCAGACGACTAGCAAGTTTCGAGATACGCAGTATTTT
d_call: TRBD2; v_call: TRBV9; j_call: TRBJ2-5; clone_size: few; cdr3_aa: CASSPRGLAGGLETQYF; cdr3_nt: TGTGCCAGCAGCCCCCGGGGACTAGCGGGGGGGTTAGAGACCCAGTACTTC
d_call: NA; v_call: TRBV20-1; j_call: TRBJ2-5; clone_size: once; cdr3_aa: CSALRVETQYF; cdr3_nt: TGCAGTGCCTTGCGGGTGGAGACCCAGTACTTC
d_call: TRBD2; v_call: TRBV6-2/TRBV6-3; j_call: TRBJ2-1; clone_size: NA; cdr3_aa: CASNSGRAPSNEQFF; cdr3_nt: TGTGCCAGCAACAGCGGGAGGGCCCCCTCCAATGAGCAGTTCTTC
d_call: TRBD1; v_call: TRBV6-5; j_call: TRBJ2-3; clone_size: NA; cdr3_aa: CASSYKGAVTDTQYF; cdr3_nt: TGTGCCAGCAGTTATAAGGGGGCCGTTACAGATACGCAGTATTTT
d_call: NA; v_call: TRBV9; j_call: TRBJ2-1; clone_size: NA; cdr3_aa: CASGPRPRSDEQFF; cdr3_nt: TGTGCCAGCGGTCCCAGACCAAGGTCCGATGAGCAGTTCTTC
d_call: NA; v_call: TRBV5-5; j_call: TRBJ1-2; clone_size: many; cdr3_aa: CASSLGGSGPYGYTF; cdr3_nt: TGTGCCAGCAGCTTGGGGGGGAGCGGACCCTATGGCTACACCTTC
d_call: NA; v_call: TRBV11-2; j_call: TRBJ1-1; clone_size: NA; cdr3_aa: CASSFWEDAEAFF; cdr3_nt: TGTGCCAGCAGCTTTTGGGAAGACGCTGAAGCTTTCTTT
d_call: NA; v_call: TRBV7-2; j_call: TRBJ2-7; clone_size: once; cdr3_aa: CASRPTATGGFYEQYF; cdr3_nt: TGTGCCAGCAGGCCTACCGCGACGGGGGGCTTCTACGAGCAGTACTTC
d_call: NA; v_call: TRBV3-1; j_call: TRBJ1-2; clone_size: NA; cdr3_aa: CASSQGSGDYGYTF; cdr3_nt: TGTGCCAGCAGCCAAGGATCAGGGGACTATGGCTACACCTTC
d_call: NA; v_call: TRBV6-5; j_call: TRBJ2-1; clone_size: many; cdr3_aa: CASSYRSLVGGGEQFF; cdr3_nt: TGTGCCAGCAGTTACAGGAGCCTGGTGGGGGGAGGTGAGCAGTTCTTC
d_call: NA; v_call: TRBV12-3/TRBV12-4; j_call: TRBJ1-2; clone_size: many; cdr3_aa: CASSNTDGDYGYTF; cdr3_nt: TGTGCCAGCAGTAACACCGACGGAGATTATGGCTACACCTTC
d_call: TRBD2; v_call: TRBV2; j_call: TRBJ2-1; clone_size: NA; cdr3_aa: CASSVAGGGLPFF; cdr3_nt: TGTGCCAGCAGCGTAGCGGGGGGTGGATTGCCGTTCTTC
d_call: NA; v_call: TRBV3-1; j_call: TRBJ1-5; clone_size: few; cdr3_aa: CASSQDLRQPQHF; cdr3_nt: TGTGCCAGCAGCCAAGATTTGCGTCAGCCCCAGCATTTT
d_call: TRBD1; v_call: TRBV7-3; j_call: TRBJ2-3; clone_size: NA; cdr3_aa: CASSSGQGDTDTQYF; cdr3_nt: TGTGCCAGCAGCAGCGGACAGGGGGATACAGATACGCAGTATTTT
d_call: NA; v_call: TRBV7-9; j_call: TRBJ2-7; clone_size: NA; cdr3_aa: CASSWDFVSEQYF; cdr3_nt: TGTGCCAGCAGCTGGGACTTTGTCTCCGAGCAGTACTTC
d_call: NA; v_call: TRBV5-1; j_call: TRBJ2-3; clone_size: NA; cdr3_aa: CASSLLQMFTDTQYF; cdr3_nt: TGCGCCAGCAGCTTATTACAGATGTTCACAGATACGCAGTATTTT
d_call: NA; v_call: TRBV15; j_call: TRBJ2-5; clone_size: few; cdr3_aa: CATSIKAVKSQYF; cdr3_nt: TGTGCCACCAGCATTAAGGCGGTGAAATCCCAGTACTTC
d_call: NA; v_call: TRBV6-5; j_call: TRBJ2-1; clone_size: NA; cdr3_aa: CASRTSGSEQFF; cdr3_nt: TGTGCCAGCAGGACCTCCGGGAGTGAGCAGTTCTTC
d_call: NA; v_call: TRBV20-1; j_call: TRBJ2-7; clone_size: few; cdr3_aa: CSARQGYEQYF; cdr3_nt: TGCAGTGCTAGACAGGGCTACGAGCAGTACTTC
d_call: TRBD1; v_call: TRBV12-3/TRBV12-4; j_call: TRBJ2-7; clone_size: NA; cdr3_aa: CASSLAGTGSRYEQYF; cdr3_nt: TGTGCCAGCAGTTTAGCAGGGACAGGGAGTAGGTACGAGCAGTACTTC
d_call: NA; v_call: TRBV3-1; j_call: TRBJ1-2; clone_size: few; cdr3_aa: CASSQDGGYTF; cdr3_nt: TGTGCCAGCAGCCAAGATGGAGGCTACACCTTC
d_call: NA; v_call: TRBV12-3/TRBV12-4; j_call: TRBJ2-1; clone_size: few; cdr3_aa: CASSFGALVSQFF; cdr3_nt: TGTGCCAGCAGTTTTGGGGCTTTGGTTTCGCAGTTCTTC
d_call: NA; v_call: TRBV7-8; j_call: TRBJ1-1; clone_size: NA; cdr3_aa: CASSLSSVMNTEAFF; cdr3_nt: TGTGCCAGCAGCTTAAGCTCAGTCATGAACACTGAAGCTTTCTTT
d_call: NA; v_call: TRBV20-1; j_call: TRBJ2-3; clone_size: few; cdr3_aa: CSAREVALDTQYF; cdr3_nt: TGCAGTGCTAGGGAGGTAGCTCTGGATACGCAGTATTTT
d_call: NA; v_call: TRBV27; j_call: TRBJ2-7; clone_size: NA; cdr3_aa: CASSWGTVYEQYF; cdr3_nt: TGTGCCAGCAGTTGGGGGACTGTCTACGAGCAGTACTTC
d_call: TRBD2; v_call: TRBV20-1; j_call: TRBJ2-7; clone_size: few; cdr3_aa: CSANGLAGGVHEQYF; cdr3_nt: TGCAGTGCCAACGGGCTAGCGGGAGGGGTCCACGAGCAGTACTTC
d_call: TRBD1; v_call: TRBV6-1; j_call: TRBJ1-1; clone_size: few; cdr3_aa: CASTFGPGTGTNTEAFF; cdr3_nt: TGTGCCAGCACCTTCGGTCCCGGGACAGGGACCAACACTGAAGCTTTCTTT
d_call: NA; v_call: TRBV12-5; j_call: TRBJ2-2; clone_size: few; cdr3_aa: CASKPVNTGELFF; cdr3_nt: TGTGCTAGTAAGCCGGTAAACACCGGGGAGCTGTTTTTT